Following are 5 T cell receptor beta chains from one sample sequenced in a study of shared clonotypes between healthy human individuals. Clones were sequenced by immunoSEQ multiplex PCR, and TCRdb holds only the in-frame ones, with some missing. The data show around 2,000,000 clones, approximately 95% seen once. CD45RO-negative cells were positively selected for CCR7, leaving out terminally differentiated effector memory CD45RA+ cells. Sequenced: naive CD8+ T cells sorted from blood. These receptors were collected from a man aged 18 to 29 in good health.

This clone was picked up one time. The chain is built from TRBV7-9 and TRBJ2-7; D unresolved. Looked up from germline, CDR1 is SEHNR and CDR2 is FQNEAQ (reference sequence). Deletions cut 5 bases from V and 4 bases from J, with 15 bases between. The length of the CDR3 is 14 residues. The CDR3 nucleotides are TGTGCCAGCAGCAGCGATTGGCAGCTTTACGAGCAGTACTTC. It codes for CASSSDWQLYEQYF.

This clone appeared a single time. The rearrangement links TRBV7-6 to TRBJ1-2; TRBD1 might be the D (5 bases). The CDR3 has 16 residues. The V gene's germline CDR1 is SGHVS and CDR2 FNYEAQ. V was pared by 1 base and J by 2 bases, with 14 bases between. The CDR3 DNA reads TGTGCCAGCAGCTTAGAATCTTCCAGGGCCAACTATGGCTACACCTTC. This gives the protein CASSLESSRANYGYTF. The whole variable domain, filled in from reference TRBV7-6 and TRBJ1-2, reads GAGVSQSPRYKVTKRGQDVALRCDPISGHVSLYWYRQALGQGPEFLTYFNYEAQQDKSGLPNDRFSAERPEGSISTLTIQRTEQRDSAMYRCASSLESSRANYGYTFGSGTRLTVV.

This clone was recorded only once. The V gene is TRBV7-9, the J gene TRBJ1-6, with unresolved D. Per the germline V gene, CDR1 is SEHNR and CDR2 is FQNEAQ (reference sequence). V shed 3 bases and J shed 3 bases, with 9 bases lying between them. The CDR3 length is 15 residues. CDR3 amino acids: CASSLSRGYNSPLHF. CDR3 sequence (DNA): TGTGCCAGCAGCTTGAGCCGCGGCTATAATTCACCCCTCCACTTT. Together with reference TRBV7-9 and TRBJ1-6, the CDR3 gives the full variable domain: DTGVSQNPRHKITKRGQNVTFRCDPISEHNRLYWYRQTLGQGPEFLTYFQNEAQLEKSRLLSDRFSAERPKGSFSTLEIQRTEQGDSAMYLCASSLSRGYNSPLHFGNGTRLTVT.

The rearrangement uses TRBV10-2 and TRBJ1-2; D not resolved. From germline, CDR1 is WSHSY and CDR2 SAAADI. The CDR3 has 14 amino acids. V lost 9 bases to trimming and J lost 5 bases, with 19 bases between them. The CDR3 loop is CASSDTSIKYGYTF. In DNA, the CDR3 is TGCGCCAGTTCCGACACATCCATTAAGTATGGCTACACCTTC.

V usage is TRBV19 and J usage is TRBJ1-2; 11 bases are shared with TRBD1. V lost 4 bases, J lost 8 bases, and 18 bases stayed unmatched. This CDR3 comprises 18 residues. The germline V gene encodes CDR1 LNHDA and CDR2 SQIVND (reference sequence). In DNA form, the CDR3 reads TGTGCCAGTAGTACCCACCCGGGACAGGGGGTTAAAAACGGCGGCTACACCTTC. Its translation is CASSTHPGQGVKNGGYTF.